This passage covers 2 T cell receptor beta chains from one sample sequenced in a study of blood T cell repertoires in COVID-19. Only in-frame clones appear in the TCRdb table, and some are missing; sequencing was by immunoSEQ multiplex PCR. Of about 120,000 clones listed, approximately 70% are singletons. Sequenced material: peripheral blood. The receptors were gathered from a human donor with acute or convalescent COVID-19. The donor label of this sample is uncertain.

J is TRBJ1-1 and V is TRBV29-1; 7 bases map to TRBD1. The germline V gene has CDR1 SQVTM and CDR2 ANQGSEA. V gave up 7 bases and J gave up 0 bases; unmatched junction bases: 2. CDR3 size: 12 residues. The CDR3 DNA is TGCAGCGCCGACAGGGTGAACACTGAAGCTTTCTTT. This gives the protein CSADRVNTEAFF. The variable domain in full, completed from reference TRBV29-1 and TRBJ1-1, reads SAVISQKPSRDICQRGTSLTIQCQVDSQVTMMFWYRQQPGQSLTLIATANQGSEATYESGFVIDKFPISRPNLTFSTLTVSNMSPEDSSIYLCSADRVNTEAFFGQGTRLTVV.

The gene calls are TRBV4-2 and TRBJ2-5; 9 bases map to TRBD2. Germline lookup yields CDR1 LGHNA and CDR2 YNFKEQ. The V gene end was trimmed by 4 bases and the J gene end by 1 base; junction bases not matched to a gene: 7. There are 16 residues in the CDR3. Written as DNA, the CDR3 is TGTGCCAGCAGCCCCTGGGGTAGCGGGGGCCAAGAGACCCAGTACTTC. Translating gives CASSPWGSGGQETQYF.